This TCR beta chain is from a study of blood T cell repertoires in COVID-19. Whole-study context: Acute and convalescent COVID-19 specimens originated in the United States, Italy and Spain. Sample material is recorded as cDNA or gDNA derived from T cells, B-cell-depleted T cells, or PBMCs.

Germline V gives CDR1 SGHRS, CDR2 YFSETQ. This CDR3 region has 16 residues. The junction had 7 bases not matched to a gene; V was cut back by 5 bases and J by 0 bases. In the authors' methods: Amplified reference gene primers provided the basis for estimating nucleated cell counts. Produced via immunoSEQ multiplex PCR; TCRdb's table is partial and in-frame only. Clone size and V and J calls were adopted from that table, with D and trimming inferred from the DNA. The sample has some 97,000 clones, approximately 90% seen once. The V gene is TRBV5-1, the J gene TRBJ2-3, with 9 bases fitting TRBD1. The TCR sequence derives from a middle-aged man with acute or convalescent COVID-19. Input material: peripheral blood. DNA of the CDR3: TGCGCCAGCAGTTCTAGGACAGGGGCTAGCACAGATACGCAGTATTTT. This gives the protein CASSSRTGASTDTQYF.